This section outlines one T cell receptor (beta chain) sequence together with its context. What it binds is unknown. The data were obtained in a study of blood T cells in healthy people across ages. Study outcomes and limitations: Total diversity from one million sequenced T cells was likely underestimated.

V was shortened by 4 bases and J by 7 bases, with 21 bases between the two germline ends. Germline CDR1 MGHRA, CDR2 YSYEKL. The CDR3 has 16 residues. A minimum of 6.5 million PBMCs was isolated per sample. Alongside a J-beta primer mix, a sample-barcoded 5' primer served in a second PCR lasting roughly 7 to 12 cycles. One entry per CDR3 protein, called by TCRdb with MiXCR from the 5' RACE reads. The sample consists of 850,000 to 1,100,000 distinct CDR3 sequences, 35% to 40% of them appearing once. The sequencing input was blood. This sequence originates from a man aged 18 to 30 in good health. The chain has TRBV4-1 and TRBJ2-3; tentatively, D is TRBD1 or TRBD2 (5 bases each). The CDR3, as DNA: TGCGCCAGCAGCCCTAGGGGTTCAGGGAGTACAAATACGCAGTATTTT. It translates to CASSPRGSGSTNTQYF.